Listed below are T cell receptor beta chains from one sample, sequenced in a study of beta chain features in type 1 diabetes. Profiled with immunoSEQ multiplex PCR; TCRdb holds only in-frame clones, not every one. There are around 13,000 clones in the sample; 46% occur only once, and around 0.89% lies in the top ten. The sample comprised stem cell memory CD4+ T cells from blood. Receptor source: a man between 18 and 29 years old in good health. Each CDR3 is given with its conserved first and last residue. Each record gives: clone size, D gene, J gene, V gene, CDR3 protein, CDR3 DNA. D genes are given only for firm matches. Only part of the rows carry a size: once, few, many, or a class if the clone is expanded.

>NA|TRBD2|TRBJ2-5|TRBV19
CASSIRSGGARETQYF
TGTGCCAGTAGTATTCGAAGCGGGGGGGCCCGTGAGACCCAGTACTTC
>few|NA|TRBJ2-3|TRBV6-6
CASSYSIRGQNDTQYF
TGTGCCAGCAGTTACTCGATCAGAGGACAGAACGATACGCAGTATTTT
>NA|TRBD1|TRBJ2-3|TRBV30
CACRDRESTDTQYF
TGTGCCTGCCGGGACAGGGAATCCACAGATACGCAGTATTTT
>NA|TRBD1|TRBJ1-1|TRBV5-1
CASSPTGEANTEAFF
TGCGCCAGCAGCCCCACAGGGGAGGCGAACACTGAAGCTTTCTTT
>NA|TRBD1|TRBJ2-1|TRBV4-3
CASSRITGTGSGEQFF
TGCGCCAGCAGCCGCATAACCGGGACAGGGTCTGGTGAGCAGTTCTTC
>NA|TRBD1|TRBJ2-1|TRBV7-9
CASSLGDRGIYNEQFF
TGTGCCAGCAGCTTAGGGGACAGGGGAATATACAATGAGCAGTTCTTC
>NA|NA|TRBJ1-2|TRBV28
CASSLEGGYTF
TGTGCCAGCAGTTTAGAGGGTGGCTACACCTTC